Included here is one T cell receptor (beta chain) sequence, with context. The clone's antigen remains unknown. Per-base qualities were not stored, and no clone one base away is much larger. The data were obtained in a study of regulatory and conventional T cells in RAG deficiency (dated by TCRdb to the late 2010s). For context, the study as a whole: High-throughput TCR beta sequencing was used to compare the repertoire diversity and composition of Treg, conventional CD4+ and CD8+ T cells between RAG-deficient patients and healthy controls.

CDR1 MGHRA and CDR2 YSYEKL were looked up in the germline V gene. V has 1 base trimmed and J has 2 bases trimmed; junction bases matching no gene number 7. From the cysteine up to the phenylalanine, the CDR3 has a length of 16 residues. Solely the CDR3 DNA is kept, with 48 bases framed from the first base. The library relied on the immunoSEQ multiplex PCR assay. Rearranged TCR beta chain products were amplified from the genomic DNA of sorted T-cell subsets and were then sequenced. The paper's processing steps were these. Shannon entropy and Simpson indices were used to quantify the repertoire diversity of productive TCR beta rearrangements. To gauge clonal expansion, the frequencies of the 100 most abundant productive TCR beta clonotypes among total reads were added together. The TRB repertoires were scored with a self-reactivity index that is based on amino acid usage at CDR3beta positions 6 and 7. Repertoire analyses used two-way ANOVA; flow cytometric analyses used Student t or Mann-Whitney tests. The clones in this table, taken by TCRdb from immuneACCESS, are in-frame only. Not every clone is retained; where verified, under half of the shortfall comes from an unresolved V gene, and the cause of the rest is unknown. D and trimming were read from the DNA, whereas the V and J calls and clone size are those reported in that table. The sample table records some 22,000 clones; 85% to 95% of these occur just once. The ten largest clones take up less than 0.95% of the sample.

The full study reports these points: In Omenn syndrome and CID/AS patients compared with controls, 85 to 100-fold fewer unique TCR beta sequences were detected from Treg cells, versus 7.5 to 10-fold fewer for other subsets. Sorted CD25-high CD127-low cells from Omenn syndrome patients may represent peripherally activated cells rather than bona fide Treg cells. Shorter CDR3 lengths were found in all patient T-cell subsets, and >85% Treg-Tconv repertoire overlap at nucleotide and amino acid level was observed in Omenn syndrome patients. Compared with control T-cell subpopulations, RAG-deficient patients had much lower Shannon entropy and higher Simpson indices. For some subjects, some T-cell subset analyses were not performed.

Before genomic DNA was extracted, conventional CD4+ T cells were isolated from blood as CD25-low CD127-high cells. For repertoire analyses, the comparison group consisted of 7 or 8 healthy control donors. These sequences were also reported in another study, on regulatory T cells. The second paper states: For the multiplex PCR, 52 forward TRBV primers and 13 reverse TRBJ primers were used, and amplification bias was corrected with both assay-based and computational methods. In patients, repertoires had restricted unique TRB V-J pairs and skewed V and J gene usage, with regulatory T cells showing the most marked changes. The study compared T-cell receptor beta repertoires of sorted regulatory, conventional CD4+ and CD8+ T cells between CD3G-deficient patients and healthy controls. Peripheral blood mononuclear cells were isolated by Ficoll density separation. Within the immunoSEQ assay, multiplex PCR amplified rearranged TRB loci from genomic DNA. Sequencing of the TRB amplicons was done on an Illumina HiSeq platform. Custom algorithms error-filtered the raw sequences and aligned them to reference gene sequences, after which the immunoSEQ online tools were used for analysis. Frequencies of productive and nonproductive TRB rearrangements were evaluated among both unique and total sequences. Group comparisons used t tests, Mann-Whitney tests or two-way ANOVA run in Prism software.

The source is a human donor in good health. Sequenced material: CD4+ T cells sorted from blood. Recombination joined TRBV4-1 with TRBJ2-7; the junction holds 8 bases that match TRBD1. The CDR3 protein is CASSQVGQGIPYEQYF. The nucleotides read TGCGCCAGCAGCCAAGTAGGACAGGGCATTCCCTACGAGCAGTACTTC.